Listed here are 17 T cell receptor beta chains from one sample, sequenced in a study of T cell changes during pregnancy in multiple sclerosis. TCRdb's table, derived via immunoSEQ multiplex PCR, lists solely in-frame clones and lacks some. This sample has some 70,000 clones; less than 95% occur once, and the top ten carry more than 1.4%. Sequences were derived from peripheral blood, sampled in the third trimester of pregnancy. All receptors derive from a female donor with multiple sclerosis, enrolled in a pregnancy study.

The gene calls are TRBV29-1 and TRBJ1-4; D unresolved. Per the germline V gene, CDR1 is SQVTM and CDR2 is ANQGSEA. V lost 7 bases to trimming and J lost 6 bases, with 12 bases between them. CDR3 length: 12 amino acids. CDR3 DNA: TGCAGCGCGAAAGGAGGTGATGAAAAACTGTTTTTT. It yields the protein CSAKGGDEKLFF.

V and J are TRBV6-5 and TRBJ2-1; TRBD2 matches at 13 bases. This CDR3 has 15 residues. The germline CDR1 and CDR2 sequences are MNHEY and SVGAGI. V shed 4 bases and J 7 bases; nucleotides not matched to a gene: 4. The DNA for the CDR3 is TGTGCCAGCAGTTCCGGACTAGCGGGGGAAAATGAGCAGTTCTTC. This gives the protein CASSSGLAGENEQFF.

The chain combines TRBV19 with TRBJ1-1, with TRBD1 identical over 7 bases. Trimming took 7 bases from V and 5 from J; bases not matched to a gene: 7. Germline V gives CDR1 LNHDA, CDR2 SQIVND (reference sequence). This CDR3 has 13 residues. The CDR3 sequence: CASMEQGRTEAFF. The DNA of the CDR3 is TGTGCCAGTATGGAACAGGGGAGGACTGAAGCTTTCTTT.

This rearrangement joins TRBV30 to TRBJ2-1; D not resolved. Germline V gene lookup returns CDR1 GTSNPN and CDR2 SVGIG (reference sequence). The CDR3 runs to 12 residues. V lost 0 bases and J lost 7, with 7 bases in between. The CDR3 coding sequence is TGTGCCTGGAGTGTACAATGGAATGAGCAGTTCTTC. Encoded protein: CAWSVQWNEQFF.

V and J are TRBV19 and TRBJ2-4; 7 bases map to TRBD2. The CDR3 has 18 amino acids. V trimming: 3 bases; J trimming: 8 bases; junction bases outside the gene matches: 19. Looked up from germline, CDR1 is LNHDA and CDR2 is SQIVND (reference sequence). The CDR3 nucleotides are TGTGCCAGTAGTATCGGCAGAGGGCCATCAGGCCGGGGGGACATTCAGTACTTC. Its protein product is CASSIGRGPSGRGDIQYF.

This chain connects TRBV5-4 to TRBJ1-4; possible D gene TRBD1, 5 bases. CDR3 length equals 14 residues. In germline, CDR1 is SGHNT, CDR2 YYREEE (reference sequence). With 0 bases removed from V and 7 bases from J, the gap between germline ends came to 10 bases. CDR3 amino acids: CASSLEGVGEKLFF. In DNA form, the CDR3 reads TGTGCCAGCAGCTTGGAAGGGGTTGGTGAAAAACTGTTTTTT. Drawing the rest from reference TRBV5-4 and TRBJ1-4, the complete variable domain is ETGVTQSPTHLIKTRGQQVTLRCSSQSGHNTVSWYQQALGQGPQFIFQYYREEENGRGNFPPRFSGLQFPNYSSELNVNALELDDSALYLCASSLEGVGEKLFFGSGTQLSVL.

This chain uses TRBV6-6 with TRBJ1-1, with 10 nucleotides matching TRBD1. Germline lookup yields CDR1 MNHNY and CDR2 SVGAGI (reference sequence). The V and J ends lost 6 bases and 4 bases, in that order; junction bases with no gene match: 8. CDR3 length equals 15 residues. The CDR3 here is CASSRTGGYITEAFF. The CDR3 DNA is TGTGCCAGCAGCCGGACAGGGGGATATATCACTGAAGCTTTCTTT.

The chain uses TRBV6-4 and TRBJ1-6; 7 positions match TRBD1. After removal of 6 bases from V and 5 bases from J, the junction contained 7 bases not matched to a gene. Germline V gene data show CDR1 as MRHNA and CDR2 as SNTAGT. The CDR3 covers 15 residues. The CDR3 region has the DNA TGTGCCAGCAGAAAATACGGGACAGATAATTCACCCCTCCACTTT. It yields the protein CASRKYGTDNSPLHF.

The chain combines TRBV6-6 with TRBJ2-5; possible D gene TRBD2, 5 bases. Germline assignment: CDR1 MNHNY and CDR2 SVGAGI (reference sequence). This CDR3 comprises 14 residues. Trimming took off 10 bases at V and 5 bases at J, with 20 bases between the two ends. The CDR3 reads CATSPRSGWETQYF. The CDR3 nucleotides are TGTGCCACCAGCCCGAGGAGCGGATGGGAGACCCAGTACTTC.

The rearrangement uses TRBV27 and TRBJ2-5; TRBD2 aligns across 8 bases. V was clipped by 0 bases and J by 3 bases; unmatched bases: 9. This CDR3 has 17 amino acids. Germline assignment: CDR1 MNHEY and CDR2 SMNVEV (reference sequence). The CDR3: CASSLSAVGRAEETQYF. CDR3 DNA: TGTGCCAGCAGTTTATCGGCGGTCGGGAGGGCCGAAGAGACCCAGTACTTC.

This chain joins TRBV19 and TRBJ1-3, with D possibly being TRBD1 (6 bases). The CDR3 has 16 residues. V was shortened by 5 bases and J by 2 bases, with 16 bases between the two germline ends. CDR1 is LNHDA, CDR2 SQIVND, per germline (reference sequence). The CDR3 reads CASSPPWTVAGNTIYF. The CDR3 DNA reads TGTGCCAGTAGTCCACCCTGGACAGTCGCTGGAAACACCATATATTTT.

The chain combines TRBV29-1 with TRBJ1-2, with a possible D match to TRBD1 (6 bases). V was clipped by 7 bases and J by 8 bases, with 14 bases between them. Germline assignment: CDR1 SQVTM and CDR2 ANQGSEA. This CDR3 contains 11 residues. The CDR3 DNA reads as TGCAGCGCGCGAGGGGGGGAAGGCTACACCTTC. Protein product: CSARGGEGYTF.

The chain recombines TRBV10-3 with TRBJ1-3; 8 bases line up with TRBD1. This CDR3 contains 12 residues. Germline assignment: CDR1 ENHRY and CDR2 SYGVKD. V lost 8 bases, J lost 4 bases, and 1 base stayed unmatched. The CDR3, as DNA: TGTGCCATCCAGGGGGCCGGAAACACCATATATTTT. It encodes CAIQGAGNTIYF.

This CDR3 is CASRRDYEQYF. In DNA form, the CDR3 reads TGTGCCAGCAGGCGGGACTACGAGCAGTACTTC. This chain uses TRBV6-5 with TRBJ2-7; the D gene is possibly TRBD2 (6 bases). Between the trimmed V and J ends, which lost 6 bases and 3 bases, there was a span of 6 bases. The CDR3 length is 11 residues. Germline loops: CDR1 MNHEY, CDR2 SVGAGI.

CDR3 sequence reads: CASSQALAGGTYNEQFF. CDR3 sequence (DNA): TGCGCCAGCAGCCAGGCCTTAGCGGGGGGTACCTACAATGAGCAGTTCTTC. V gene TRBV4-3 combines with J gene TRBJ2-1, with 10 positions matching TRBD2. Germline values: CDR1 LGHNA, CDR2 YSLEER. The CDR3 has 17 amino acids. V trimming: 3 bases; J trimming: 2 bases; junction bases outside the gene matches: 7.

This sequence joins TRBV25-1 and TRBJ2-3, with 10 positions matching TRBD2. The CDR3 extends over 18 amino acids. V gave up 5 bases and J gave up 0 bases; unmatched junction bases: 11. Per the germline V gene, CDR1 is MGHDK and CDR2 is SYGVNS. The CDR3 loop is CASSPSPSSGGSTDTQYF. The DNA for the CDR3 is TGTGCCAGCAGTCCCTCCCCCTCTAGCGGGGGTAGCACAGATACGCAGTATTTT.

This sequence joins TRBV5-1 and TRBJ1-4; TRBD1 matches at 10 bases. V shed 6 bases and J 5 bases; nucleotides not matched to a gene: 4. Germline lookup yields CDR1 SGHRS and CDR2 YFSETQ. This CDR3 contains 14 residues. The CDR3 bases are TGCGCCAGCAATCGGGGACAGGGGAATGAAAAACTGTTTTTT. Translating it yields CASNRGQGNEKLFF.